This T cell receptor (beta chain) originates from a study of T cells after posttransplantation cyclophosphamide. Trimming shortened V by 3 bases and J by 1 base, and 8 bases separated the two germline ends. This CDR3 contains 14 residues. CDR1 and CDR2 (germline): SGHKS, YYEKEE (reference sequence). The protocol was immunoSEQ multiplex PCR, while the TCRdb copy is restricted to in-frame clones and leaves out a portion. Altogether tens of thousands of clones were found in the sample, and no singletons occur. In this sample, this clone turned up many times. What it recognizes is unknown. Regarding the study as a whole: TRB overlap between skin or GI tissue T cells and blood was limited. Recipient CMV seropositivity and CMV reactivation strongly tracked TRB clonality. Later post-transplant blood repertoires were often dominated by donor CD8+ memory clones.

The TCR was taken from a man in his thirties or forties in good health and a related stem cell transplant donor. V gene TRBV5-5 combines with J gene TRBJ1-3, with D perhaps matching TRBD1 (5 bases). The sequencing sample was made of PBMCs. In nucleotides, the CDR3 is TGTGCCAGCAGCTCCAGGGTATCTGGAAACACCATATATTTT. Its protein is CASSSRVSGNTIYF.